One sample yielded the 18 T cell receptor beta chains listed below, sequenced in a study of Ad26.COV2.S vaccination and SARS-CoV-2 variants. The treatment: some 19 received Ad26.COV2.S at low or high dose, single or two shots; five or six received placebo; per-sample allocation not given. Sampling was done on day 63 after the first vaccine or placebo injection. Profiling relied on immunoSEQ multiplex PCR, and the TCRdb table lists in-frame clones only, not all of them. The sample has 300,000 to 400,000 clones, around nine tenths seen once. The sequencing here drew on peripheral blood, taken in a trial of Ad26.COV2.S vaccine versus placebo. These receptors were taken from a person aged 18-65 years who received the Ad26.COV2.S COVID-19 vaccine or a placebo.

The chain joins TRBV3-1 (or the pseudogene TRBV3-2) to TRBJ1-2; D not certain. The CDR3 spans 14 residues. Germline V gives CDR1 LGHDT, CDR2 YNNKEL (reference sequence). Between the trimmed V and J ends, which lost 0 bases and 2 bases, there was a span of 7 bases. CDR3 residues: CASSQDRMNYGYTF. The CDR3 DNA is TGTGCCAGCAGCCAAGACAGGATGAACTATGGCTACACCTTC.

V and J are TRBV30 and TRBJ2-2; TRBD2 matches at 7 bases. Germline V lookup: CDR1 GTSNPN, CDR2 SVGIG (reference sequence). This CDR3 contains 16 residues. V was clipped by 4 bases and J by 1 base; unmatched bases: 9. The CDR3 DNA follows: TGTGCCTGGAACCCAGTGGCTAGCGGGAACACCGGGGAGCTGTTTTTT. Translation gives CAWNPVASGNTGELFF.

This clone was seen a single time. The chain employs TRBV30 and TRBJ1-4; perhaps TRBD1 as D (5 bases). CDR3 length equals 14 residues. Germline-derived CDR1 and CDR2 are GTSNPN and SVGIG (reference sequence). V was cut by 2 bases and J by 2 bases, with 9 bases left in between. The CDR3 DNA reads as TGTGCCTGGAGTCCAGGGTTGACTAATGAAAAACTGTTTTTT. Its protein is CAWSPGLTNEKLFF.

The chain has TRBV7-8 and TRBJ1-2, with 9 bases that match TRBD1. The CDR3 contains 13 residues. Germline assignment: CDR1 SGHVS and CDR2 FQNEAQ. J was trimmed by 8 bases and V by 5 bases; bases with no gene match: 6. The CDR3 DNA sequence: TGTGCCAGCAGCCTACAGGGGGCGGGGGGCTACACCTTC. The encoded protein is CASSLQGAGGYTF.

The chain has TRBV10-3 and TRBJ1-6; D gene ambiguous. The CDR3 consists of 16 residues. Trimming stripped 6 bases from V and 10 bases from J, with 22 bases between. Looked up from germline, CDR1 is ENHRY and CDR2 is SYGVKD. This CDR3 is CAIRVPVGGVWSPLHF. DNA for the CDR3: TGTGCCATCAGAGTTCCCGTCGGCGGGGTTTGGTCACCCCTCCACTTT.

The rearrangement links TRBV3-1 (or the pseudogene TRBV3-2) to TRBJ1-1; D remains unclear. This CDR3 has 13 amino acids. Germline assignment: CDR1 LGHDT and CDR2 YNNKEL (reference sequence). V shed 3 bases and J shed 1 base, with 6 bases lying between them. The CDR3 loop reads CASSHFGNTEAFF. Written as DNA, the CDR3 is TGTGCCAGCAGCCATTTTGGGAACACTGAAGCTTTCTTT.

The chain recombines TRBV6-5 with TRBJ1-1; D is unclear. Germline V CDR1 and CDR2: MNHEY, SVGAGI. Trimming removed 4 bases from V and 0 bases from J, with 6 bases in between. This CDR3 is built from 13 residues. The chain's CDR3 is CASSFQLNTEAFF. As DNA, the CDR3 is TGTGCCAGCAGTTTCCAGTTGAACACTGAAGCTTTCTTT.

The chain couples TRBV4-3 to TRBJ1-2; D remains ambiguous. Trimming cost V 1 base and J 4 bases, with 7 bases left between them. This CDR3 comprises 13 residues. The germline V gene encodes CDR1 LGHNA and CDR2 YSLEER. CDR3 residues: CASSQARSYGYTF. CDR3 DNA: TGCGCCAGCAGCCAAGCTCGGAGCTATGGCTACACCTTC.

This sequence joins TRBV13 and TRBJ1-6; possible D gene TRBD1, 5 bases. This CDR3 is 14 amino acids long. Germline-derived CDR1 and CDR2 are PRHDT and FYEKMQ (reference sequence). V was pared by 2 bases and J by 5 bases, with 7 bases between. The CDR3 region is CASSLTGDNSPLHF. The CDR3, as DNA: TGTGCCAGCAGCTTAACAGGTGATAATTCACCCCTCCACTTT.

The gene calls are TRBV27 and TRBJ2-1; 8 nucleotides align to TRBD2. The J segment lost 4 bases and the V segment lost 8 bases, leaving 10 bases of the junction unmatched. The CDR3 consists of 15 residues. Germline V gene data show CDR1 as MNHEY and CDR2 as SMNVEV (reference sequence). The DNA for the CDR3 is TGTGCCAGCGGATTACCCTTAGCGGGGTACAATGAGCAGTTCTTC. Its translation is CASGLPLAGYNEQFF.

This chain links TRBV7-9 with TRBJ1-1, with 8 bases matching TRBD1. After removal of 6 bases from V and 5 bases from J, the junction contained 5 bases not matched to a gene. CDR1 and CDR2 from the germline V gene are SEHNR and FQNEAQ (reference sequence). The length of the CDR3 is 13 residues. DNA of the CDR3: TGTGCCAGCAGTGGACAGGGCCGGACTGAAGCTTTCTTT. Translating it yields CASSGQGRTEAFF.

J is TRBJ2-2 and V is TRBV7-6; 9 bases match TRBD2. The ends lost 1 base at V and 7 bases at J; junction bases unmatched: 13. Germline V gene lookup returns CDR1 SGHVS and CDR2 FNYEAQ. This CDR3 region has 18 residues. CDR3 sequence: CASSLVLRGGLSDGELFF. CDR3 DNA: TGTGCCAGCAGCTTAGTTTTGCGGGGGGGCCTTTCGGACGGGGAGCTGTTTTTT. Combining the CDR3 with reference TRBV7-6 and TRBJ2-2 gives the whole variable domain GAGVSQSPRYKVTKRGQDVALRCDPISGHVSLYWYRQALGQGPEFLTYFNYEAQQDKSGLPNDRFSAERPEGSISTLTIQRTEQRDSAMYRCASSLVLRGGLSDGELFFGEGSRLTVL.

The V gene is TRBV19, the J gene TRBJ1-5; D is unclear. V was trimmed by 3 bases and J by 6 bases, leaving 12 bases between them. Germline CDR1 is LNHDA and CDR2 is SQIVND (reference sequence). CDR3 length: 14 residues. CDR3 in amino acids: CASSIIGPSQPQHF. For the CDR3, the DNA is TGTGCCAGTAGTATTATCGGGCCCAGTCAGCCCCAGCATTTT. The full variable domain, with the rest looked up from reference TRBV19 and TRBJ1-5, is DGGITQSPKYLFRKEGQNVTLSCEQNLNHDAMYWYRQDPGQGLRLIYYSQIVNDFQKGDIAEGYSVSREKKESFPLTVTSAQKNPTAFYLCASSIIGPSQPQHFGDGTRLSIL.

The chain couples TRBV7-2 to TRBJ2-5; 7 nucleotides agree with TRBD2. The CDR3 runs 17 residues. V dropped 3 bases and J dropped 0; count of bases not matched to a gene: 10. Looked up from germline, CDR1 is SGHTA and CDR2 is FQGNSA. CDR3 amino acids: CASSFRVRGEDQETQYF. DNA for the CDR3: TGTGCCAGCAGCTTCCGAGTCCGGGGGGAAGACCAAGAGACCCAGTACTTC.

The chain employs TRBV6-5 and TRBJ2-1; the D is unclear. This CDR3 has 10 amino acids. Trimming took off 8 bases at V and 6 bases at J, with 5 bases between the two ends. Germline V gene data show CDR1 as MNHEY and CDR2 as SVGAGI. CDR3 sequence (DNA): TGTGCCAGCGGTACCAATGAGCAGTTCTTC. This encodes CASGTNEQFF.

The V and J genes are TRBV7-2 and TRBJ2-2; possible D gene TRBD1, 5 bases. V was pared by 5 bases and J by 4 bases, with 14 bases between. The germline V gene has CDR1 SGHTA and CDR2 FQGNSA. The CDR3 is made up of 15 amino acids. The CDR3 coding sequence is TGTGCCAGCAGCAGATATTCCACAGGCACCGGGGAGCTGTTTTTT. Protein product: CASSRYSTGTGELFF.

V and J are TRBV27 and TRBJ1-2; possible D gene TRBD1, 5 bases. The CDR3 totals 15 residues. Between the trimmed V and J ends, which lost 3 bases and 7 bases, there was a span of 18 bases. The germline CDR1 and CDR2 sequences are MNHEY and SMNVEV (reference sequence). The CDR3 nucleotides are TGTGCCAGCAGTTTGAAAGTCCCCAGGGTCTCTGGCTACACCTTC. Translated, it gives CASSLKVPRVSGYTF.

This sequence joins TRBV18 and TRBJ1-1; 11 bases are shared with TRBD1. Germline V gene data show CDR1 as KGHSH and CDR2 as LQKENI. This CDR3 comprises 16 residues. V gave up 3 bases and J gave up 1 base; unmatched junction bases: 4. The CDR3 reads CASSPGTGGSNTEAFF. Here the CDR3 DNA reads TGTGCCAGCTCACCCGGGACAGGGGGATCGAACACTGAAGCTTTCTTT.